These T cell receptor beta chains were read from a single sample in a study of shared clonotypes between healthy human individuals. Generated by immunoSEQ multiplex PCR, the TCRdb table keeps only in-frame clones and is missing some. The data show some 2.1 million clones, 95% seen once. Sequenced: naive CD4+ T cells sorted from blood. Receptors were obtained from a man between 18 and 29 years old in good health. Each CDR3 is given with its conserved first and last residue. The order of the fields is J gene, D gene, V gene, CDR3 protein. D genes are given only for firm matches.

j_gene: TRBJ2-1; d_gene: TRBD1; v_gene: TRBV2; CDR3aa: CASSEGQGRFF
j_gene: TRBJ1-3; d_gene: .; v_gene: TRBV28; CDR3aa: CASSSTDGVTRNTIYF
j_gene: TRBJ2-4; d_gene: .; v_gene: TRBV4-1; CDR3aa: CASSQEGVRDDIQYF
j_gene: TRBJ1-1; d_gene: .; v_gene: TRBV5-1; CDR3aa: CASSLVREQNTEAFF
j_gene: TRBJ1-2; d_gene: .; v_gene: TRBV4-3; CDR3aa: CASSLGTSNYGYTF
j_gene: TRBJ1-2; d_gene: .; v_gene: TRBV11-2; CDR3aa: CASSSRGGVVSYGYTF
j_gene: TRBJ2-5; d_gene: .; v_gene: TRBV7-9; CDR3aa: CASSLGAADLETQYF
j_gene: TRBJ2-5; d_gene: .; v_gene: TRBV18; CDR3aa: CASSPRPQETQYF
j_gene: TRBJ1-5; d_gene: TRBD1; v_gene: TRBV2; CDR3aa: CASSVTGQGAGQPQHF
j_gene: TRBJ2-1; d_gene: TRBD2; v_gene: TRBV10-3; CDR3aa: CAISESGLAGRSSYNEQFF
j_gene: TRBJ1-1; d_gene: TRBD1; v_gene: TRBV28; CDR3aa: CASSSGQARTEAFF
j_gene: TRBJ1-5; d_gene: .; v_gene: TRBV2; CDR3aa: CASSVWDSNQPQHF
j_gene: TRBJ2-1; d_gene: TRBD2; v_gene: TRBV4-3; CDR3aa: CASSQQLSVLAGPNLFF
j_gene: TRBJ1-1; d_gene: .; v_gene: TRBV7-9; CDR3aa: CATPHLKLVNTEAFF
j_gene: TRBJ1-2; d_gene: .; v_gene: TRBV28; CDR3aa: CASSSPGDLAGYTF
j_gene: TRBJ1-2; d_gene: .; v_gene: TRBV27; CDR3aa: CASRDLNWGGYTF
j_gene: TRBJ2-3; d_gene: .; v_gene: TRBV2; CDR3aa: CASTDLGVGTDTQYF
j_gene: TRBJ2-5; d_gene: .; v_gene: TRBV5-1; CDR3aa: CASSLDSTLQETQYF
j_gene: TRBJ2-1; d_gene: TRBD1; v_gene: TRBV29-1; CDR3aa: CSAGTGGNEQFF
j_gene: TRBJ2-1; d_gene: .; v_gene: TRBV7-6; CDR3aa: CASSLMGDVFF
j_gene: TRBJ2-3; d_gene: .; v_gene: TRBV4-3; CDR3aa: CASSQRRTDTQYF
j_gene: TRBJ2-7; d_gene: TRBD1; v_gene: TRBV5-6; CDR3aa: CASSLDRVNEQYF
j_gene: TRBJ1-4; d_gene: TRBD1; v_gene: TRBV5-6; CDR3aa: CASSAGTGGYWTEKLFF
j_gene: TRBJ1-6; d_gene: .; v_gene: TRBV2; CDR3aa: CASSEGVLNSPLYF
j_gene: TRBJ2-7; d_gene: TRBD1; v_gene: TRBV5-1; CDR3aa: CASSHRPTGQGANYEQYF
j_gene: TRBJ1-6; d_gene: .; v_gene: TRBV5-1; CDR3aa: CASSLAGRDNSPLHF
j_gene: TRBJ1-4; d_gene: .; v_gene: TRBV18; CDR3aa: CASSLSTFNGGSGEKLFF
j_gene: TRBJ2-1; d_gene: .; v_gene: TRBV11-3; CDR3aa: CASSPPGRVQFF
j_gene: TRBJ2-7; d_gene: .; v_gene: TRBV6-5; CDR3aa: CASSYQQGRSEQYF
j_gene: TRBJ1-1; d_gene: .; v_gene: TRBV20-1; CDR3aa: CSARDGGEAFF
j_gene: TRBJ1-2; d_gene: TRBD1; v_gene: TRBV2; CDR3aa: CASLVQGALYGYTF
j_gene: TRBJ1-2; d_gene: .; v_gene: TRBV29-1; CDR3aa: CSARTGYGYTF
j_gene: TRBJ2-5; d_gene: .; v_gene: TRBV5-1; CDR3aa: CASSLGPSETQYF
j_gene: TRBJ1-1; d_gene: .; v_gene: TRBV6-1; CDR3aa: CASSVQGHTEAFF
j_gene: TRBJ2-5; d_gene: TRBD2; v_gene: TRBV7-2; CDR3aa: CASSLAGARETQYF
j_gene: TRBJ2-5; d_gene: TRBD1; v_gene: TRBV6-6; CDR3aa: CASSSGTGRETQYF
j_gene: TRBJ1-2; d_gene: .; v_gene: TRBV30; CDR3aa: CAWSYRASNYGYTF
j_gene: TRBJ1-4; d_gene: TRBD1; v_gene: TRBV5-4; CDR3aa: CASSSGGWTAENEKLFF
j_gene: TRBJ1-1; d_gene: .; v_gene: TRBV6-6; CDR3aa: CASSLTLGGLTEAFF
j_gene: TRBJ1-1; d_gene: .; v_gene: TRBV15; CDR3aa: CATSRDYSVKQAFF
j_gene: TRBJ2-7; d_gene: .; v_gene: TRBV21-1; CDR3aa: CASISGDLYEQYF
j_gene: TRBJ2-7; d_gene: .; v_gene: TRBV6-6; CDR3aa: CASSYSQSYEQYF
j_gene: TRBJ2-7; d_gene: .; v_gene: TRBV5-1; CDR3aa: CASSPLAGASYEQYF
j_gene: TRBJ2-5; d_gene: TRBD1; v_gene: TRBV30; CDR3aa: CAWSVYRGTGGQETQYF
j_gene: TRBJ2-7; d_gene: TRBD1; v_gene: TRBV7-2; CDR3aa: CASSPRTGAYEQYF
j_gene: TRBJ2-7; d_gene: TRBD1; v_gene: TRBV29-1; CDR3aa: CSVGDRGEQYF
j_gene: TRBJ2-5; d_gene: TRBD1; v_gene: TRBV19; CDR3aa: CASSKLGQIQETQYF
j_gene: TRBJ2-1; d_gene: .; v_gene: TRBV28; CDR3aa: CASSLGGLGDNEQFF
j_gene: TRBJ2-5; d_gene: TRBD1; v_gene: TRBV7-2; CDR3aa: CASRTGTAQETQYF